Listed here is a single T cell receptor beta chain. 5'RACE template switching with UMIs produced the TCR beta cDNA. TCRdb reprocessed the 5' RACE reads, keeping one entry per CDR3 protein, no DNA. Its listing shows about 21,000 distinct CDR3 sequences. This sample was included in a study of T cells expressing NK-cell markers. Study context: It was sorted CD3+CD56-NKG2C+, CD3+CD56+NKG2C- and CD3+CD56+NKG2C+ T cells that provided the TCR beta repertoires.

The CDR3 length is 15 residues. CDR1 is SGHVS and CDR2 is FNYEAQ in the germline V gene. This clonotype was sampled from a man aged 18 to 69 in good health. The chain has TRBV7-6 and TRBJ1-3; with no DNA, the TCRdb D assignment of TRBD1 cannot be verified. Sequencing was performed on blood T cells: a sorted CD56 or NKG2C T cell subset, CD4+ or CD8+ T cells, or bulk PBMC T cells (not recorded which). The CDR3 sequence: CASSRSVGPGNTIYF. The full variable domain, in which reference TRBV7-6 and TRBJ1-3 provide the parts outside the CDR3, is GAGVSQSPRYKVTKRGQDVALRCDPISGHVSLYWYRQALGQGPEFLTYFNYEAQQDKSGLPNDRFSAERPEGSISTLTIQRTEQRDSAMYRCASSRSVGPGNTIYFGEGSWLTVV.